Below, 29 T cell receptor beta chains from the same sample are listed, as sequenced in a study of cytomegalovirus exposure and HLA in healthy donors. 13 Jbeta primers and 60 Vbeta primers were used for the PCR. Clones were sequenced by immunoSEQ multiplex PCR, and TCRdb holds only the in-frame ones, with some missing. The table lists about 130,000 clones, approximately 60% of them singletons. Material: PBMCs. These receptors were taken from a human donor in good health.

The sample holds a few counts of this clone. The chain has TRBV19 and TRBJ2-7; 9 bases line up with TRBD2. The V gene end was trimmed by 0 bases and the J gene end by 4 bases; junction bases not matched to a gene: 16. Germline loops: CDR1 LNHDA, CDR2 SQIVND (reference sequence). CDR3 length: 19 residues. The CDR3 is CASSIDLYLPGTSPYEQYF. The CDR3 nucleotides are TGTGCCAGTAGTATAGATCTTTATTTGCCGGGGACTAGCCCATACGAGCAGTACTTC.

The chain recombines TRBV7-9 with TRBJ2-7; D might be TRBD2 (5 bases). Germline CDR1 and CDR2: SEHNR and FQNEAQ (reference sequence). The length of the CDR3 is 14 residues. V lost 4 bases to trimming and J lost 3 bases, with 13 bases between them. The CDR3 sequence: CASSSPDGIYEQYF. The CDR3 coding sequence is TGTGCCAGCAGCTCACCAGACGGGATCTACGAGCAGTACTTC.

This chain links TRBV19 with TRBJ2-1; 9 bases agree with TRBD1. J lost 2 bases, V lost 8 bases, and 13 bases had no gene match. Per germline, CDR1 LNHDA and CDR2 SQIVND (reference sequence). The CDR3 extends over 17 amino acids. CDR3: CASRSRKQGAAYNEQFF. The DNA for the CDR3 is TGTGCCAGTCGTTCAAGGAAACAGGGGGCCGCCTACAATGAGCAGTTCTTC.

This rearrangement joins TRBV12-5 to TRBJ2-5, with 11 bases lining up with TRBD2. The V segment lost 1 base and the J segment 2 bases; nucleotides outside the gene matches: 6. CDR1 and CDR2 (germline): LGHNT, FRNRAP. The CDR3 is 17 amino acids. The CDR3 DNA is TGTGCTAGTGGTTTGGGGAGACTAGCGGGGATACAAGAGACCCAGTACTTC. Encoded protein: CASGLGRLAGIQETQYF. The entire variable domain, with the rest obtained from reference TRBV12-5 and TRBJ2-5, is as follows: DARVTQTPRHKVTEMGQEVTMRCQPILGHNTVFWYRQTMMQGLELLAYFRNRAPLDDSGMPKDRFSAEMPDATLATLKIQPSEPRDSAVYFCASGLGRLAGIQETQYFGPGTRLLVL.

V usage is TRBV10-3 and J usage is TRBJ1-5; 7 bases align to TRBD1. Germline CDR1 ENHRY, CDR2 SYGVKD. The V and J ends lost 0 bases and 2 bases, in that order; junction bases with no gene match: 7. CDR3 length equals 17 residues. The CDR3 DNA is TGTGCCATCAGTGAGTCCGACAGGGAGAAGGGCAATCAGCCCCAGCATTTT. Protein: CAISESDREKGNQPQHF.

The chain uses TRBV19 and TRBJ2-1; perhaps TRBD2 as D (6 bases). CDR3 length: 15 amino acids. Germline V gene sequence: CDR1 LNHDA, CDR2 SQIVND (reference sequence). V was pared by 4 bases and J by 2 bases, with 12 bases between. The CDR3 DNA sequence: TGTGCCAGTAGTAAGTCCCGGGAGCCCTACAATGAGCAGTTCTTC. Translated, it gives CASSKSREPYNEQFF.

CDR3: CASSLGALAQGRETQYF. As DNA, the CDR3 is TGTGCCAGCAGCTTAGGAGCCCTAGCACAGGGGCGGGAGACCCAGTACTTC. This chain links TRBV7-6 with TRBJ2-5; 7 bases agree with TRBD1. CDR1 and CDR2 (germline): SGHVS, FNYEAQ. J gave up 5 bases and V 1 base, and 13 bases lay outside the gene matches. CDR3 size: 17 residues. The full variable domain, rest sourced from reference TRBV7-6 and TRBJ2-5, is GAGVSQSPRYKVTKRGQDVALRCDPISGHVSLYWYRQALGQGPEFLTYFNYEAQQDKSGLPNDRFSAERPEGSISTLTIQRTEQRDSAMYRCASSLGALAQGRETQYFGPGTRLLVL.

The CDR3, as DNA: TGTGCCAGCAGGAAATTCGGGGTAGGAAACATTCAGTACTTC. Translating it yields CASRKFGVGNIQYF. This sequence joins TRBV11-3 and TRBJ2-4; D possibly corresponds to TRBD2 (5 bases). V was shortened by 6 bases and J by 6 bases, with 15 bases between the two germline ends. CDR1 SGHNT and CDR2 YENEEA come from the germline V gene. The CDR3 is 14 amino acids.

In nucleotides, the CDR3 is TGTGCCAGCAGCTTAGATAGGCGCAAAGGAGGCACTGAAGCTTTCTTT. Protein sequence: CASSLDRRKGGTEAFF. The rearrangement uses TRBV7-6 and TRBJ1-1, with no clear D. CDR1 and CDR2 from the germline V gene are SGHVS and FNYEAQ. The CDR3 has 16 amino acids. Trimming shortened V by 1 base and J by 4 bases, and 16 bases separated the two germline ends.

The chain joins TRBV7-6 to TRBJ2-7, with TRBD2 matching 10 bases. J lost 8 bases, V lost 1 base, and 8 bases had no gene match. The germline V gene encodes CDR1 SGHVS and CDR2 FNYEAQ. The CDR3 has 15 amino acids. Here the CDR3 DNA reads TGTGCCAGCAGCTTAGACCAACTAGCGGGAAATAAGCAGTACTTC. Its protein product is CASSLDQLAGNKQYF.

This clone was found a few times. The chain couples TRBV5-8 to TRBJ2-3; D is possibly TRBD2 (5 bases). Germline-derived CDR1 and CDR2 are SGHTS and YDEGEE. V gave up 5 bases and J gave up 4 bases, with 17 bases separating them. The CDR3 is 15 residues long. CDR3: CASSGVATWADTQYF. The CDR3 nucleotides are TGTGCCAGCAGTGGAGTAGCGACGTGGGCAGATACGCAGTATTTT.

The rearrangement joins TRBV5-6 to TRBJ1-2; a weak D match, TRBD1 (6 bases). The CDR3 contains 15 residues. CDR1 is SGHDT and CDR2 is YYEEEE in the germline V gene. Trimming removed 3 bases at V and 4 bases at J, with 16 bases between. The CDR3 spells CASSSWKDSFYGYTF. The CDR3 coding sequence is TGTGCCAGCAGCTCGTGGAAGGACAGTTTCTATGGCTACACCTTC.

J is TRBJ2-5 and V is TRBV6-5, with TRBD1 identical over 8 bases. Trimming took 5 bases from V and 2 from J; bases not matched to a gene: 4. The length of the CDR3 is 14 residues. Germline loops: CDR1 MNHEY, CDR2 SVGAGI. The CDR3 region has the DNA TGTGCCAGCAGTCGTACAGGGGGTCAAGAGACCCAGTACTTC. Its translation: CASSRTGGQETQYF.

The chain carries TRBV19 and TRBJ2-7; possible D gene TRBD2, 6 bases. V was trimmed by 6 bases and J by 1 base, leaving 19 bases between them. The germline V gene encodes CDR1 LNHDA and CDR2 SQIVND (reference sequence). This CDR3 has 16 residues. CDR3 loop: CASSGGLGSPSYEQYF. The DNA for the CDR3 is TGTGCCAGTAGCGGGGGTCTGGGCAGCCCTTCCTACGAGCAGTACTTC.

This chain connects TRBV29-1 to TRBJ1-2; TRBD1 matches 7 bases. In germline, CDR1 is SQVTM, CDR2 ANQGSEA. The CDR3 is 12 amino acids. Germline trimming cut 6 bases from V and 2 bases from J; bases unmatched to any gene: 3. CDR3: CSVGQSNYGYTF. In DNA, the CDR3 is TGCAGCGTGGGACAGTCAAACTATGGCTACACCTTC.

The gene calls are TRBV27 and TRBJ2-7; the D gene is possibly TRBD2 (5 bases). This CDR3 spans 16 amino acids. The germline V and J ends were trimmed by 0 bases and 3 bases, with 15 bases remaining between them. Per the germline V gene, CDR1 is MNHEY and CDR2 is SMNVEV (reference sequence). CDR3 DNA: TGTGCCAGCAGTTTATCCCAGCGAGGGATGTTCTACGAGCAGTACTTC. This gives the protein CASSLSQRGMFYEQYF.

The CDR3 is CASSVSPTGTGGSYNEQFF. CDR3 bases: TGTGCCAGCAGCGTGAGCCCCACCGGGACAGGGGGCTCCTACAATGAGCAGTTCTTC. The chain combines TRBV9 with TRBJ2-1; TRBD1 agrees at 11 bases. J lost 0 bases, V lost 2 bases, and 10 bases had no gene match. Germline V lookup: CDR1 SGDLS, CDR2 YYNGEE. The CDR3 covers 19 residues.

To note about this clone: The identical CDR3 is also encoded by other nucleotide sequences in the sample. This chain links TRBV11-2 with TRBJ2-2, with D perhaps matching TRBD1 (5 bases). Trimming took off 1 base at V and 3 bases at J, with 12 bases between the two ends. The CDR3 runs 16 residues. CDR1 SGHAT and CDR2 FQNNGV come from the germline V gene. The CDR3 nucleotides are TGTGCCAGCAGCTTAGGGCTCAGGGTAGACACCGGGGAGCTGTTTTTT. Amino acids: CASSLGLRVDTGELFF.

The chain links TRBV5-1 to TRBJ2-2, with D perhaps matching TRBD1 (5 bases). This CDR3 spans 12 amino acids. Germline lookup yields CDR1 SGHRS and CDR2 YFSETQ. V was cut by 7 bases and J by 7 bases, with 11 bases left in between. The CDR3: CASDWGSGELFF. The CDR3 DNA follows: TGCGCCAGCGACTGGGGCAGCGGGGAGCTGTTTTTT.

V usage is TRBV7-2 and J usage is TRBJ2-1; 12 nucleotides line up with TRBD1. CDR3 length: 15 amino acids. Germline V gives CDR1 SGHTA, CDR2 FQGNSA. Losses at the gene ends were 5 bases for V and 6 bases for J; bases not matched to a gene: 5. CDR3 nucleotide sequence: TGTGCCAGCAGCAGGGACAGGGGGCGGGTCAATGAGCAGTTCTTC. Amino acid sequence: CASSRDRGRVNEQFF. The whole variable domain, filled in from reference TRBV7-2 and TRBJ2-1, reads GAGVSQSPSNKVTEKGKDVELRCDPISGHTALYWYRQSLGQGLEFLIYFQGNSAPDKSGLPSDRFSAERTGGSVSTLTIQRTQQEDSAVYLCASSRDRGRVNEQFFGPGTRLTVL.

The gene calls are TRBV27 and TRBJ1-4, with 10 bases aligning to TRBD1. Germline V CDR1 and CDR2: MNHEY, SMNVEV (reference sequence). The CDR3 is 18 amino acids. V dropped 4 bases and J dropped 5; count of bases not matched to a gene: 13. CDR3: CASSSLGQGGAPNEKLFF. CDR3 coding DNA: TGTGCCAGCAGTTCCCTCGGACAGGGGGGGGCCCCAAATGAAAAACTGTTTTTT.

V gene TRBV7-2 combines with J gene TRBJ2-5; no clear D. Germline CDR1 SGHTA, CDR2 FQGNSA. Trimming left V 5 bases short and J 5 bases short, with 6 bases between. This CDR3 spans 11 amino acids. Here the CDR3 reads CASSPHETQYF. In DNA form, the CDR3 reads TGTGCCAGCAGCCCCCATGAGACCCAGTACTTC.

V usage is TRBV5-1 and J usage is TRBJ2-3; a possible D gene is TRBD1 (5 bases). Germline V gene lookup returns CDR1 SGHRS and CDR2 YFSETQ. This CDR3 is 14 amino acids long. Trimming stripped 5 bases from V and 1 base from J, with 11 bases between. CDR3 in DNA: TGCGCCAGCAGATTACAACAGGGCACAGATACGCAGTATTTT. It codes for CASRLQQGTDTQYF.

The CDR3 protein is CASSLGQMNTEAFF. The CDR3 bases are TGCGCCAGCAGCTTAGGACAAATGAACACTGAAGCTTTCTTT. V gene TRBV5-1 combines with J gene TRBJ1-1, with a weak D call TRBD1 (5 bases). The CDR3 length is 14 residues. Germline V gene lookup returns CDR1 SGHRS and CDR2 YFSETQ. Trimming stripped 2 bases from V and 0 bases from J, with 8 bases between.

The chain has TRBV28 and TRBJ1-2; the match to TRBD1 covers 7 bases. CDR3 length: 14 residues. Trimming cost V 4 bases and J 7 bases; bases outside gene matches: 9. Germline CDR1 reads MDHEN; CDR2 reads SYDVKM. CDR3 amino acids: CASSSGDSWGGYTF. CDR3 coding DNA: TGTGCCAGCAGTTCCGGGGACAGTTGGGGTGGCTACACCTTC.

This chain connects TRBV7-9 to TRBJ2-4, with 7 bases aligning to TRBD1. After removal of 5 bases from V and 6 bases from J, the junction contained 10 bases not matched to a gene. CDR3 length: 15 amino acids. Germline CDR1 reads SEHNR; CDR2 reads FQNEAQ (reference sequence). This CDR3 reads CASSPDRVGRNIQYF. DNA for the CDR3: TGTGCCAGCAGCCCAGACAGGGTTGGTAGAAACATTCAGTACTTC.

The sample holds a few counts of this clone. The chain carries TRBV10-3 and TRBJ2-7; D is perhaps TRBD1 (6 bases). The CDR3 is 15 amino acids. Germline lookup yields CDR1 ENHRY and CDR2 SYGVKD. V was trimmed by 11 bases and J by 2 bases, leaving 22 bases between them. The CDR3 here is CALLRGGGNPYEQYF. The CDR3 DNA reads TGTGCCCTACTACGGGGTGGGGGCAACCCCTACGAGCAGTACTTC.

V gene TRBV2 combines with J gene TRBJ2-2; D uncertain. This CDR3 has 11 residues. V lost 6 bases and J lost 3, with 2 bases in between. Germline CDR1 is SNHLY and CDR2 is FYNNEI. The DNA for the CDR3 is TGTGCCAGCAGCTACACCGGGGAGCTGTTTTTT. Protein product: CASSYTGELFF. Full variable domain (outside the CDR3, taken from reference TRBV2 and TRBJ2-2): EPEVTQTPSHQVTQMGQEVILRCVPISNHLYFYWYRQILGQKVEFLVSFYNNEISEKSEIFDDQFSVERPDGSNFTLKIRSTKLEDSAMYFCASSYTGELFFGEGSRLTVL.

This rearrangement joins TRBV6-6 to TRBJ2-5, with 10 bases identical to TRBD2. Germline V gene sequence: CDR1 MNHNY, CDR2 SVGAGI (reference sequence). Trimming at V came to 7 bases and at J to 2 bases, leaving 7 bases not matched to a gene. The CDR3 covers 15 residues. Here the CDR3 reads CASIRELAGQETQYF. CDR3 coding DNA: TGTGCCAGCATTAGAGAACTAGCGGGACAAGAGACCCAGTACTTC.